One sample yielded the 3 T cell receptor beta chains listed below, sequenced in a study of early T cells in non-severe SARS-CoV-2 infection. TCRdb recomputed calls from the 5' RACE reads with MiXCR, one row per CDR3 protein. The sample holds 68,000 or so distinct CDR3 sequences, about a tenth seen once. Sample: whole blood. The receptors originated from an adult who was a healthcare worker with PCR-confirmed SARS-CoV-2 infection or an uninfected control (not recorded which).

Ten or more counts support this clonotype. The genes are TRBV12-3 or TRBV12-4 and TRBJ2-7; D is perhaps TRBD1 (6 bases). Between the trimmed V and J ends, which lost 5 bases and 6 bases, there was a span of 8 bases. The CDR3 contains 11 residues. The CDR3 reads CASSPRGEQYF. The DNA for the CDR3 is TGTGCCAGCAGTCCCAGGGGCGAGCAGTACTTC.

This clonotype was detected ten times or more. V usage is TRBV10-3 and J usage is TRBJ2-7, with 9 positions matching TRBD1. V shed 6 bases, J shed 7 bases, and the junction held 7 bases outside the gene matches. The CDR3 is 13 residues long. Germline assignment: CDR1 ENHRY and CDR2 SYGVKD. The CDR3 DNA reads TGTGCCATCAGGGGGGACAGGGCGCGGGAGCAGTACTTC. As protein: CAIRGDRAREQYF.

The CDR3 here is CSASVGPTLHF. For the CDR3, the DNA is TGCAGTGCTTCCGTGGGCCCCACCCTCCACTTT. The chain employs TRBV20-1 and TRBJ1-6; no reliable D call. Germline loops: CDR1 DFQATT, CDR2 SNEGSKA (reference sequence). V dropped 5 bases and J dropped 14 bases, with 13 bases sitting between them. The CDR3 consists of 11 residues.